This TCR beta chain is drawn from a study of T cell responses to AZD1222 COVID-19 vaccine. On the study more broadly: Doses given second, at about 4 or about 12 weeks, were pooled.

This clone turned up a few times. Its specificity is not known. Germline CDR1 is SGDLS and CDR2 is YYNGEE. The CDR3 is made up of 14 amino acids. Trimming cost V 5 bases and J 4 bases, with 15 bases left between them. Whole-study results and caveats: Donors in the cohort were predominantly white British and more often female, and clonal diversity was possibly underestimated. Spike-specific TCR breadth and depth grew following two AZD1222 doses. Targeting of unmutated variant regions was reportedly seen in nearly half of spike-specific TCRs.

TCRdb keeps only in-frame clones here, not all; method: immunoSEQ multiplex PCR. The sample records some 130,000 clones, around 86% being singletons. The rearrangement uses TRBV9 and TRBJ1-2, with D perhaps TRBD1 (5 bases). Sequencing was performed on peripheral blood, taken on day 0 of AZD1222 vaccination. This TCR was recovered from an adult in good health. The CDR3 DNA reads as TGTGCCAGCAGGCCCCAGGGAGACAGCTATGGCTACACCTTC. Protein sequence: CASRPQGDSYGYTF.